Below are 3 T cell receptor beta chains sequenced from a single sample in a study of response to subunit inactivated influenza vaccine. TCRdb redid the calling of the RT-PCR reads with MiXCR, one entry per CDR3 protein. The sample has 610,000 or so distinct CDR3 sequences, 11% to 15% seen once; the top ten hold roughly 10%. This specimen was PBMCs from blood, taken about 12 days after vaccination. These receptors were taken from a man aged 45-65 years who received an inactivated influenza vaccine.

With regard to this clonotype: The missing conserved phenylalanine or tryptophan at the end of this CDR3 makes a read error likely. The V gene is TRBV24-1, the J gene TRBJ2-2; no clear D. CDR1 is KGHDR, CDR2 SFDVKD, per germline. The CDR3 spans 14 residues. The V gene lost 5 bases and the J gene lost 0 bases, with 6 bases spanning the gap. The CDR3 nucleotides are TGTGCCACCAGTGTAGGTCCGAACACCGGGGAGCTGTTTATT. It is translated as CATSVGPNTGELFI.

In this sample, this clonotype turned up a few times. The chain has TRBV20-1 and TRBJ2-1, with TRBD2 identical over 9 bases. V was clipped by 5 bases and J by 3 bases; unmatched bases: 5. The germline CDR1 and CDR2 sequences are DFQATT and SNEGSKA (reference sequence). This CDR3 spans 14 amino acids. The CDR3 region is CSAQRGVVYNEQFF. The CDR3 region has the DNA TGCAGTGCTCAGCGGGGGGTCGTCTACAATGAGCAGTTCTTC.

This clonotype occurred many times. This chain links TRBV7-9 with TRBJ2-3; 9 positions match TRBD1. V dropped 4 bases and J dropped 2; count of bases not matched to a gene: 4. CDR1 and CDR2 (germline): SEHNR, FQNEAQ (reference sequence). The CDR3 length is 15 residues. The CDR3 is CASSYGQGNTDTQYF. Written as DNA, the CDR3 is TGTGCCAGCAGCTACGGACAGGGGAACACAGATACGCAGTATTTT.